This TCR beta chain was captured by sequencing in a study of T-cell reconstitution after alpha-beta-depleted transplantation in children listed by TCRdb under 2016. Study-wide context: The study quantitatively tracked T-cell immune reconstitution after TCRalphabeta/CD19-depleted allogeneic hematopoietic cell transplantation in children using TCR repertoire profiling.

The sample's time point, from its label and the paper: day 60 (about 2 months) after transplantation. What this sample's treatment or condition label stands for: allogeneic hematopoietic cell transplantation with graft depleted of TCRalphabeta T cells and CD19 B cells. The transplant recipients were children given TCRalphabeta/CD19-depleted allogeneic hematopoietic cell grafts. Study-wide conclusions, independent of this receptor: In some patients, high TCRbeta diversity at day 60 was attributed to recipient T cells and intrathymic progenitors that had survived conditioning. Over subsequent months, a decline in hyperexpanded clone frequencies was noted, and after one year, T-cell counts and TCRbeta diversity were mostly ascribed to newly produced T cells. The apparently early alphabetaT-cell count recovery about two months after transplant was reportedly dependent on only several hundred rapidly expanded clones derived from non-depleted graft cells.

The CDR3 covers 14 residues, taking in both the cysteine and the phenylalanine. The kept DNA is CDR3 alone, 42 bases in frame from the first base. CDR1 and CDR2, per the germline V gene (reference sequence), are DFQATT and SNEGSKA. The junction shows trimming of 3 bases on V and 9 bases on J, and the gene matches do not reach 3 bases of it. Library prep was done by PCR. The sample was run on an Illumina HiSeq 2500. To normalize quantification of the TCRbeta repertoire, the TCR libraries were built with molecular barcoding that relied on unique molecular identifiers. TCRdb trimmed the raw reads at Q25, called clones with MiXCR and kept productive beta chains. All rows with the same CDR3 protein become a single entry with the most common DNA and genes. The sample profile shows 45,000 to 55,000 distinct CDR3 sequences; around a tenth of them were found once. Of the sample, 25% to 30% falls within the top ten clones.

This clonotype was picked up many times. The specificity of this receptor is unknown. Base qualities are not recorded, but no much larger clone differs from it by a single base. This chain joins TRBV20-1 to TRBJ1-6; 12 bases in between match TRBD1. Material: PBMCs, mostly from graft donor cells, obtained 60 days after TCRalphabeta/CD19-depleted stem cell transplant. The receptor was isolated from a male patient aged 2-10 years who had a stem cell transplant for chronic granulomatous disease, so the T cells may come from the graft donor. The bases are TGCAGTGCTAGCGAGGGACAGGGGGCTTCACCCCTCCACTTT. Translated, this is CSASEGQGASPLHF.